What follows are 27 T cell receptor beta chains derived from one specimen sequenced in a study of primary melanoma T cells and metastatic recurrence. Repertoires were generated with immunoSEQ multiplex PCR, while TCRdb's copy carries only in-frame clones and drops some. The table shows 600 to 950 clones, with under 80% occurring only once. Sequenced: melanoma tumor tissue. The source is a human donor with melanoma.

V gene TRBV28 combines with J gene TRBJ2-3; unclear D gene. Germline loops: CDR1 MDHEN, CDR2 SYDVKM. This CDR3 spans 15 amino acids. V lost 6 bases and J 5 bases, leaving 18 bases between the germline ends. DNA of the CDR3: TGTGCCAGCAGATCGATGAGCCAGAATTTAGATACGCAGTATTTT. Translated: CASRSMSQNLDTQYF.

CDR3 coding DNA: TGTGCTAGTGGTTTGTGGCAGGAGAACACTGAAGCTTTCTTT. Encoded protein: CASGLWQENTEAFF. The rearrangement links TRBV12-5 to TRBJ1-1; D is uncertain. The CDR3 covers 14 residues. V lost 2 bases and J 1 base, leaving 8 bases between the germline ends. CDR1 is LGHNT, CDR2 FRNRAP, per germline.

The chain carries TRBV6-7 and TRBJ2-7, with D maybe TRBD1 (6 bases). TRBV6-7 is flagged as an ORF with uncertain function. V shed 5 bases and J shed 4 bases, with 15 bases lying between them. CDR3 size: 14 residues. The CDR3 loop reads CASSELRDKYEQYV. The CDR3 DNA follows: TGTGCCAGCAGTGAGCTCCGGGACAAGTACGAGCAGTACGTC.

This clone was found once. This chain joins TRBV29-1 and TRBJ2-5; 7 bases agree with TRBD2. The germline CDR1 and CDR2 sequences are SQVTM and ANQGSEA. Losses at the gene ends were 5 bases for V and 5 bases for J; bases not matched to a gene: 5. This CDR3 comprises 12 residues. CDR3 DNA sequence: TGCAGCGTTCGACTAGCATGGGAGACCCAGTACTTC. Translating it yields CSVRLAWETQYF. The full variable domain, its missing parts supplied by reference TRBV29-1 and TRBJ2-5, is SAVISQKPSRDICQRGTSLTIQCQVDSQVTMMFWYRQQPGQSLTLIATANQGSEATYESGFVIDKFPISRPNLTFSTLTVSNMSPEDSSIYLCSVRLAWETQYFGPGTRLLVL.

The chain is built from TRBV6-4 and TRBJ2-5; D ambiguous. Trimming took off 5 bases at V and 4 bases at J, with 5 bases between the two ends. Germline CDR1 is MRHNA and CDR2 is SNTAGT. The CDR3 spans 11 residues. In nucleotides, the CDR3 is TGTGCCAGCAGTCTCCGAGAGACCCAGTACTTC. Protein: CASSLRETQYF.

A note on this clone: One end of the junction is discordant with germline, which a read error may explain. CDR3 protein: CASSPTKGAVEKLFF. CDR3 sequence (DNA): TGTGCCAGCAGCCCGACCAAGGGGGCGGTTGAAAAATTGTTTTTT. The chain links TRBV7-6 to TRBJ1-4, with 7 bases fitting TRBD1. CDR1 SGHVS and CDR2 FNYEAQ come from the germline V gene. This CDR3 spans 15 amino acids.

The V call is TRBV19, the J call TRBJ2-2; D may be TRBD2 (6 bases). This CDR3 has 19 residues. Trimming shortened V by 0 bases and J by 5 bases, and 22 bases separated the two germline ends. The V gene's germline CDR1 is LNHDA and CDR2 SQIVND (reference sequence). CDR3 residues: CASSIETATLAINTGELFF. The CDR3 nucleotides are TGTGCCAGTAGTATAGAAACAGCCACCCTAGCGATTAATACCGGGGAGCTGTTTTTT.

The J gene is TRBJ2-3, the V gene TRBV11-3, with TRBD2 matching 11 bases. This CDR3 is 15 amino acids long. Germline V gene sequence: CDR1 SGHNT, CDR2 YENEEA. The trim removed 3 bases at V and 5 bases at J, leaving 4 bases unmatched. In DNA form, the CDR3 reads TGTGCCAGCAGCTTGACGCTAGCGGGAGGAGATACGCAGTATTTT. It encodes CASSLTLAGGDTQYF.

This chain joins TRBV6-4 and TRBJ1-2; the D gene is possibly TRBD1 (6 bases). Trimming took off 5 bases at V and 2 bases at J, with 18 bases between the two ends. Germline loops: CDR1 MRHNA, CDR2 SNTAGT. The CDR3 contains 16 residues. The CDR3 reads CASSSVLGTTNYGYTF. DNA of the CDR3: TGTGCCAGCAGTTCCGTTCTCGGGACAACGAACTATGGCTACACCTTC.

The V gene is TRBV28, the J gene TRBJ2-1, with 8 bases aligning to TRBD2. J was trimmed by 7 bases and V by 9 bases; bases with no gene match: 17. The V gene's germline CDR1 is MDHEN and CDR2 SYDVKM. The CDR3 is 16 residues long. The CDR3 here is CASSLVAASGRNEQFF. CDR3 DNA sequence: TGTGCCAGTAGTCTAGTTGCGGCTAGCGGGCGGAATGAGCAGTTCTTC.

This rearrangement joins TRBV7-4 to TRBJ1-6, with 9 bases identical to TRBD1. Looked up from germline, CDR1 is SGHVT and CDR2 is SQSDAQ. The CDR3 runs 14 residues. The J segment lost 8 bases and the V segment lost 7 bases, leaving 6 bases of the junction unmatched. CDR3 protein: CASKPGTGHSPLHF. CDR3 coding DNA: TGTGCCAGCAAACCCGGGACAGGGCATTCACCCCTCCACTTT. The full variable domain, its missing parts supplied by reference TRBV7-4 and TRBJ1-6, is GAGVSQSPRYKVAKRGRDVALRCDSISGHVTLYWYRQTLGQGSEVLTYSQSDAQRDKSGRPSGRFSAERPERSVSTLKIQRTEQGDSAVYLCASKPGTGHSPLHFGNGTRLTVT.

The chain employs TRBV11-3 and TRBJ2-1; D is unclear. The CDR3 extends over 14 amino acids. Trimming took off 2 bases at V and 6 bases at J, with 11 bases between the two ends. Looked up from germline, CDR1 is SGHNT and CDR2 is YENEEA. CDR3 coding DNA: TGTGCCAGCAGCTTAATTTCGGGCGCCAATGAGCAGTTCTTC. Translated, it gives CASSLISGANEQFF.

The genes are TRBV29-1 and TRBJ1-1; D is uncertain. Germline assignment: CDR1 SQVTM and CDR2 ANQGSEA. The length of the CDR3 is 13 residues. The V end was cut by 7 bases, the J end by 3 bases, with 15 bases between. CDR3 loop: CSASSGKDTEAFF. In DNA form, the CDR3 reads TGCAGCGCCTCCTCAGGAAAGGACACTGAAGCTTTCTTT. The whole variable domain, filled in from reference TRBV29-1 and TRBJ1-1, reads SAVISQKPSRDICQRGTSLTIQCQVDSQVTMMFWYRQQPGQSLTLIATANQGSEATYESGFVIDKFPISRPNLTFSTLTVSNMSPEDSSIYLCSASSGKDTEAFFGQGTRLTVV.

This chain connects TRBV6-8 to TRBJ1-2; the D is unclear. Germline lookup yields CDR1 MNHGY and CDR2 SAAAGT. This CDR3 contains 14 residues. Trimming removed 7 bases at V and 5 bases at J, with 17 bases between. Written as DNA, the CDR3 is TGTGCCAGCACCAACTGGGGTCGAAGATATGGCTACACCTTC. Its protein is CASTNWGRRYGYTF.

This clone has just a few counts. This chain links TRBV19 with TRBJ1-5; D ambiguous. In germline, CDR1 is LNHDA, CDR2 SQIVND (reference sequence). The CDR3 spans 15 residues. V lost 3 bases to trimming and J lost 2 bases, with 11 bases between them. In DNA, the CDR3 is TGTGCCAGTAGTATCGGCACCGGGGGCAATCAGCCCCAGCATTTT. Its translation: CASSIGTGGNQPQHF.

The chain uses TRBV29-1 and TRBJ1-4, with 8 bases lining up with TRBD1. V gave up 5 bases and J gave up 12 bases; unmatched junction bases: 8. The V gene's germline CDR1 is SQVTM and CDR2 ANQGSEA. There are 12 residues in the CDR3. The DNA for the CDR3 is TGCAGCGTTCAGGGGGCCCAGACAGAACTGTTTTTT. Translation gives CSVQGAQTELFF.

The CDR3 loop is CASSPPRASTDTQYF. The CDR3 nucleotides read TGTGCCAGCTCACCACCCAGGGCTAGCACAGATACGCAGTATTTT. The chain employs TRBV18 and TRBJ2-3; TRBD1 might be the D (5 bases). Trimming removed 0 bases from V and 0 bases from J, with 7 bases in between. CDR3 length: 15 residues. Germline V gene sequence: CDR1 KGHSH, CDR2 LQKENI.

The chain recombines TRBV10-2 with TRBJ1-2; a weak D match, TRBD1 (5 bases). The germline V gene has CDR1 WSHSY and CDR2 SAAADI. The CDR3 consists of 13 residues. Trimming pared 0 bases from V and 8 bases from J, leaving 10 bases between. The CDR3 loop is CASSESLGHGYTF. The CDR3, as DNA: TGCGCCAGCAGTGAGTCGTTGGGGCACGGCTACACCTTC.

The V call is TRBV1, the J call TRBJ2-2; TRBD2, the table's D call, lacks a check against the DNA. TRBV1 is shown as a pseudogene. The CDR3 is 17 residues long. DNA for the CDR3: TGCGCCAGCAGCCTTAAAGCCGTAGCGGCGTACATCGGGGAGCTGTTTTTT. Translation: CASSLKAVAAYIGELFF.

The chain joins TRBV28 to TRBJ2-1; D might be TRBD2 (5 bases). CDR1 is MDHEN, CDR2 SYDVKM, per germline. The V gene lost 10 bases and the J gene lost 7 bases, with 20 bases spanning the gap. The CDR3 has 14 residues. CDR3 sequence: CATIGESRINEQFF. The CDR3 DNA is TGTGCCACGATCGGGGAGTCGAGGATTAATGAGCAGTTCTTC.

The chain employs TRBV6-9 and TRBJ2-3, with D perhaps being TRBD1 or TRBD2 (6 bases each). CDR1 and CDR2 from the germline V gene are MNHGY and SVAAGI. The V end lost 4 bases, the J end lost 2 bases, and 13 bases lay between the germline ends. The CDR3 has 15 residues. CDR3 residues: CASSSGWGATDTQYF. CDR3 sequence (DNA): TGTGCCAGCAGTTCGGGGTGGGGGGCCACAGATACGCAGTATTTT.

In its sample, this clone was seen a few times. The chain joins TRBV7-8 to TRBJ2-3; D may match TRBD1 or TRBD2 (7 bases each). The CDR3 runs 17 residues. Germline CDR1 SGHVS, CDR2 FQNEAQ. Trimming removed 5 bases at V and 6 bases at J, with 24 bases between. The CDR3 sequence: CASSQGFRGRAGDTQYF. The CDR3 DNA reads TGTGCCAGCAGCCAGGGGTTCAGGGGGAGGGCCGGCGATACGCAGTATTTT.

The chain couples TRBV6-8 to TRBJ2-7, with D possibly matching TRBD2 (8 bases). CDR1 is MNHGY and CDR2 is SAAAGT in the germline V gene. CDR3 length equals 13 residues. V was clipped by 10 bases and J by 2 bases, with 15 bases between them. The CDR3 bases are TGTGCCATCGGGGGGGACAGAACCTACGAGCAGTACGTC. Its protein product is CAIGGDRTYEQYV.

This chain connects TRBV6-8 to TRBJ2-7; 7 bases are shared with TRBD1. The junction had 8 bases not matched to a gene; V was cut back by 2 bases and J by 4 bases. Per germline, CDR1 MNHGY and CDR2 SAAAGT. The CDR3 length is 15 residues. For the CDR3, the DNA is TGTGCCAGCAGTTACCCACAGGGGCTTACGTACGAGCAGTACTTC. Protein: CASSYPQGLTYEQYF.

V and J are TRBV29-1 and TRBJ2-5, with D perhaps assigned TRBD1 or TRBD2 (5 bases each). The CDR3 loop spans 12 amino acids. Germline-derived CDR1 and CDR2 are SQVTM and ANQGSEA. Trimming cost V 1 base and J 3 bases, with 6 bases left between them. The CDR3 here is CSVEGGEETQYF. CDR3 in DNA: TGCAGCGTTGAAGGAGGGGAAGAGACCCAGTACTTC.

The chain links TRBV11-3 to TRBJ1-5; 7 nucleotides align to TRBD1. Germline values: CDR1 SGHNT, CDR2 YENEEA. The V and J ends lost 4 bases and 4 bases, in that order; junction bases with no gene match: 7. The CDR3 consists of 15 residues. The CDR3 reads CASSSTGSGNQPQHF. The CDR3 DNA reads as TGTGCCAGCAGCTCGACAGGGTCGGGGAATCAGCCCCAGCATTTT.

The genes are TRBV7-1 and TRBJ1-4; D perhaps matches TRBD1 (5 bases). TRBV7-1 belongs to the ORF category, with a function that is uncertain. V was clipped by 5 bases and J by 5 bases, with 18 bases between them. The CDR3 consists of 16 residues. The CDR3 coding sequence is TGTGCCAGCAGCACCCCCCTTGGCCAGGGAAATGAAAAACTGTTTTTT. Encoded protein: CASSTPLGQGNEKLFF.